The rows below give T cell receptor beta chains drawn from one sample of a study of control samples from healthy donors and cancer patients. The data were produced by immunoSEQ multiplex PCR, yet TCRdb's version contains in-frame clones alone and is incomplete. The data show 150,000 or so clones, more than 85% seen once. The material sequenced was blood. Source of these receptors: a man between 18 and 29 years old in good health. Both conserved end residues are part of each CDR3. Each record gives: clone size, V gene, D gene, J gene, CDR3 DNA, CDR3 protein. The D gene is left open where the match is weak. A row's size may be missing; if present it is once, few, many or a size class.

clone_size: once; v_call: TRBV12-3/TRBV12-4; d_call: NA; j_call: TRBJ1-5; cdr3_nt: TGTGCCAGCAGTTTTAGCAATCAGCCCCAGCATTTT; cdr3_aa: CASSFSNQPQHF
clone_size: NA; v_call: TRBV3-1/TRBV3-2; d_call: NA; j_call: TRBJ1-2; cdr3_nt: TGTGCCAGCAGCCAAGATATAGCGGGACGGCCCTATGGCTACACCTTC; cdr3_aa: CASSQDIAGRPYGYTF
clone_size: once; v_call: TRBV5-6; d_call: TRBD1; j_call: TRBJ1-2; cdr3_nt: TGTGCCAGCAGCTTGGGTTGGGACAGTTCTTATGGCTACACCTTC; cdr3_aa: CASSLGWDSSYGYTF
clone_size: NA; v_call: TRBV7-7; d_call: TRBD2; j_call: TRBJ2-1; cdr3_nt: TGTGCTAGCAGCTCTGGGGGGGGCAATGAGCAGTTCTTC; cdr3_aa: CASSSGGGNEQFF
clone_size: NA; v_call: TRBV9; d_call: TRBD2; j_call: TRBJ2-7; cdr3_nt: TGTGCCAGCAGCGTAGTCGCGGGGGGGACGTACGAGCAGTACTTC; cdr3_aa: CASSVVAGGTYEQYF
clone_size: NA; v_call: TRBV28; d_call: NA; j_call: TRBJ2-7; cdr3_nt: TGTGCCAGCAGTCCCCCCCCCGGCTACGAGCAGTACTTC; cdr3_aa: CASSPPPGYEQYF
clone_size: NA; v_call: TRBV5-8; d_call: NA; j_call: TRBJ1-5; cdr3_nt: TGTGCCAGCAGAAGGACAGTTAATCAGCCCCAGCATTTT; cdr3_aa: CASRRTVNQPQHF
clone_size: NA; v_call: TRBV7-6; d_call: TRBD1; j_call: TRBJ1-3; cdr3_nt: TGTGCCAGCAGCTTAACCAGACAGGGTGGTGGAAACACCATATATTTT; cdr3_aa: CASSLTRQGGGNTIYF
clone_size: NA; v_call: TRBV6-1; d_call: NA; j_call: TRBJ1-3; cdr3_nt: TGTGCCAGCAGTGGCCCTCGGAACCCCGGCCCATACTCTGGAAACACCATATATTTT; cdr3_aa: CASSGPRNPGPYSGNTIYF
clone_size: NA; v_call: TRBV30; d_call: TRBD2; j_call: TRBJ2-3; cdr3_nt: TGTGCCTGGAGTGTAGGGCGGGGGGATACGCAGTATTTT; cdr3_aa: CAWSVGRGDTQYF